Listed below are T cell receptor beta chains from one sample, sequenced in a study of blood T cells in healthy people across ages. TCRdb ran MiXCR on the 5' RACE reads and lists one entry per CDR3 protein. There are approximately 800,000 distinct CDR3 sequences in the sample; 30% to 45% occur only once, and about an eighth lies in the top ten. Sequences were obtained from blood. Every receptor here comes from a man aged 18 to 29 in good health. CDR3s include the opening cysteine and the closing phenylalanine or tryptophan. Each record gives: clone size, V gene, J gene, D gene, CDR3 DNA, CDR3 protein. D genes are given only for firm matches. Clone size is shown for a subset of rows, as once, few, many or a class of expanded clone.

>few|TRBV28|TRBJ1-1|-
TGTGCCAGCACCAGAGGGACCTACACTGAAGCTTTCTTT
CASTRGTYTEAFF
>few|TRBV15|TRBJ2-3|-
TGTGCCACCAGCAGAGAATTGGGTCGGGCCGAACCTACGCAGTATTTT
CATSRELGRAEPTQYF
>-|TRBV27|TRBJ2-4|-
TGTGCCAGCAGATCGACTGCAGCCATTCAGTACTTC
CASRSTAAIQYF
>few|TRBV10-3|TRBJ2-1|TRBD1
TGTGCCATCAGTGTACGTGGGCAGGGGGCGGGAGAGCAGTTCTTC
CAISVRGQGAGEQFF
>few|TRBV5-5|TRBJ1-1|-
TGTGCCAGCACCTTGGGGGGAGGGGGGGCGGCTTTCTTT
CASTLGGGGAAFF
>many|TRBV7-3|TRBJ1-6|TRBD1
TGTGCCAGCAGCTTTAGACAGGGAGGCAATTCACCCCTCCACTTT
CASSFRQGGNSPLHF
>-|TRBV10-3|TRBJ1-6|TRBD1
TGTGCCACGGGGTCGAGGACAGGGGATAATTCACCCCTCCACTTT
CATGSRTGDNSPLHF
>-|TRBV10-3|TRBJ2-1|-
TGTGCCACTACGGCGGAGAGCTACAATGAGCAGTTCTTC
CATTAESYNEQFF
>-|TRBV27|TRBJ2-3|TRBD1
TGTGCCAGCAGTTCTTCATACCCTGGACAGGGGGGCACAGATACGCAGTATTTT
CASSSSYPGQGGTDTQYF
>many|TRBV2|TRBJ2-4|-
TGTGCCAGCAGTGAGGTCATTCAGTACTTC
CASSEVIQYF
>-|TRBV5-1|TRBJ2-3|-
TGCGCCAGCAGCCCGGGACCGCTAGGGCGGGGGCGCACAGATACGCAGTATTTT
CASSPGPLGRGRTDTQYF
>many|TRBV7-2|TRBJ2-1|TRBD2
TGTGCCAGCAGCTTATCGACTAGCGCCTACAATGAGCAGTTCTTC
CASSLSTSAYNEQFF
>-|TRBV3-1|TRBJ2-1|-
TGTGCCAGCAGCCAAGAGGGTATCGGTTTAGAGACACTCCGTTTCTACAATGAGCAGTTCTTC
CASSQEGIGLETLRFYNEQFF
>-|TRBV2|TRBJ1-1|TRBD1
TGTGCCAGCAGGTTCTCAGGAGAGGGGGCGTTTGGGAACACTGAAGCTTTCTTT
CASRFSGEGAFGNTEAFF
>-|TRBV4-1|TRBJ1-2|-
TGCGCCAGCAGCCAAGTAGGACGGGGAAGGCGAGCGGGCTACACCTTC
CASSQVGRGRRAGYTF
>few|TRBV12-3/TRBV12-4|TRBJ1-2|-
TGTGCCAGCAGTTTTACAGGGTTCTATGGCTACACCTTC
CASSFTGFYGYTF
>few|TRBV20-1|TRBJ2-5|-
TGCAGTGCTAACCGCCGTGCCCTGAGGGAGACCCAGTACTTC
CSANRRALRETQYF
>many|TRBV12-3/TRBV12-4|TRBJ1-6|TRBD1
TGTGCCAGCAGTTACAGGACAGGGGATTCACCCCTCCACTTT
CASSYRTGDSPLHF
>-|TRBV7-9|TRBJ1-2|-
TGTGCCAGCAGCTTCCCCCCGGGGGCGTATGGCTACACCTTC
CASSFPPGAYGYTF
>many|TRBV12-3/TRBV12-4|TRBJ2-1|TRBD1
TGTGCCAGCAGTTTAGGGACAGGGAGTAGGTATGAGCAGTTCTTC
CASSLGTGSRYEQFF
>few|TRBV6-2/TRBV6-3|TRBJ2-3|TRBD2
TGTGCCAGCAGTTACGTCGCGGGGGGAACGCAGTATTTT
CASSYVAGGTQYF
>-|TRBV20-1|TRBJ2-7|-
TGCAGTGCTAGAGGTCTCCAGGGCTACGAGCAGTACTTC
CSARGLQGYEQYF
>-|TRBV12-3/TRBV12-4|TRBJ1-1|-
TGTGCCAGCACCTACACGGGGGGGCTCACTGAAGCTTTCTTT
CASTYTGGLTEAFF
>-|TRBV3-1|TRBJ2-3|TRBD2
TGTGCCACCTCTCCACTAGCGGGGGGCTTAGTGATAGATACGCAGTATTTT
CATSPLAGGLVIDTQYF
>many|TRBV12-3/TRBV12-4|TRBJ2-7|-
TGTGCCAGCAGTCTATATCGCAACGAGCAGTACTTC
CASSLYRNEQYF
>-|TRBV6-2/TRBV6-3|TRBJ1-1|-
TGTGCCAAAACAGGGAGAAAGACTGAAGCTTTCTTT
CAKTGRKTEAFF
>-|TRBV5-1|TRBJ2-7|-
TGCGCCAGCAGCACGTTGGGGGCCTACGAGCAGTACTTC
CASSTLGAYEQYF
>-|TRBV2|TRBJ2-7|TRBD1
TGTGCCAGCAGACCGACCTCGGACAGGGTAGCCGAGCAGTACTTC
CASRPTSDRVAEQYF
>-|TRBV4-2|TRBJ2-7|TRBD1
TGTGCCAGCAGCCAAGATTTATCCGGACAGGGGACCCGAGCCTACGAGCAGTACTTC
CASSQDLSGQGTRAYEQYF
>few|TRBV12-3/TRBV12-4|TRBJ2-7|TRBD2
TGTGCCAGCAGTTCAGCGGGGGGCCACAATGAGCAGTACTTC
CASSSAGGHNEQYF
>few|TRBV6-5|TRBJ2-1|-
TGTGCCAGCAGTTATGGGGGGACCAATGAGCAGTTCTTC
CASSYGGTNEQFF
>few|TRBV3-1|TRBJ2-1|TRBD2
TGTGCCAGCAGCCACCGACTAGCGGGGGCCCACAATGAGCAGTTCTTC
CASSHRLAGAHNEQFF
>-|TRBV18|TRBJ2-5|-
TGTGCCAGCTCACCGCGGTCAGGACGCCAAGAGACCCAGTACTTC
CASSPRSGRQETQYF
>many|TRBV13|TRBJ2-5|-
TGTGCCAGCAGTGTCAGGTACCAAGAGACCCAGTACTTC
CASSVRYQETQYF
>-|TRBV4-1|TRBJ2-4|-
TGCGCCAGCAGCCAAGTCCCAGTAGCCAAAAACATTCAGTACTTC
CASSQVPVAKNIQYF
>many|TRBV12-3/TRBV12-4|TRBJ2-3|-
TGTGCCAGCAGTTTAGGTTGGGGAGATACGCAGTATTTT
CASSLGWGDTQYF
>many|TRBV7-2|TRBJ2-7|-
TGTGCCAGCAGCCTAACGGGACGGAAATCCTACGAGCAGTACTTC
CASSLTGRKSYEQYF
>many|TRBV20-1|TRBJ2-1|TRBD2
TGCAGTGCTCAACCCTTACTAGCGGGGGGGCCTGTGAATGAGCAGTTCTTC
CSAQPLLAGGPVNEQFF
>-|TRBV5-1|TRBJ2-1|-
TGCGCCAGCAGCCTAGACGGGACAAACAATGAGCAGTTCTTC
CASSLDGTNNEQFF
>few|TRBV27|TRBJ2-7|TRBD2
TGTGCCAGCAGTCTACGAGCGGGGGGCGGATACTACGAGCAGTACTTC
CASSLRAGGGYYEQYF
>-|TRBV7-2|TRBJ2-2|-
TGTGCCAGCAGCTTACCCGACACCTCGAACACCCGGGAGCTGTTTTTT
CASSLPDTSNTRELFF
>once|TRBV7-2|TRBJ1-4|-
TGTGCCAGCAGCTCCTCGTGGAGGGACGCAACTAATGAAAAACTGTTTTTT
CASSSSWRDATNEKLFF
>-|TRBV6-2/TRBV6-3|TRBJ1-5|-
TGTGTCAGCAGTTACGGGGGTCGCAATCAGCCCCAGCATTTT
CVSSYGGRNQPQHF
>few|TRBV7-9|TRBJ2-7|-
TGTGCCAGCAGCTCCAGCTGGGGTCTTGGCGAGCAGTACTTC
CASSSSWGLGEQYF